This TCR beta chain stems from a study of hypomethylating agent response in myelodysplastic syndrome (dated by TCRdb to the early 2020s). Regarding the complete study: The hypomethylating agent given was azacitidine in 8 of 11 patients and decitabine in 3 of 11 patients. The cohort included about ten male and a couple of female myelodysplastic syndrome patients. Patients had a mean age of 72.2 +/- 6.3 years, and a diploid cytogenetic profile was the most common. TET2 mutation was identified most frequently, being present in about 50% of the 11 patients. About 6 patients had a response of complete response or hematologic improvement, and a few patients did not respond. Response was defined as complete response or hematologic improvement, and any patient who met neither criterion was considered a non-responder. Broad study findings and their caveats: Only roughly twelve patients were analyzed, making the cohort small. Novel clonotypes emerged more often in responders, while non-responders showed more contracted clonotypes after treatment. After hypomethylating agent treatment, no significant change in richness, rarefaction diversity or clonality was seen, either across all patients or within response groups. Whether the shared GLIPH2 clusters possibly recognize novel MDS antigens was not confirmed and still needs to be tested experimentally. Because the healthy control donors and the MDS patients were not matched by age, the comparison between MDS and healthy samples could have been affected.

Comment on this clone: The antigen it binds to is not known. Base qualities were left out, and no much larger clone turns up one base away.

T-cell subsets were not sorted, and bulk bone marrow was analyzed instead. TCR beta CDR3 regions were immunosequenced from bone marrow of about a dozen myelodysplastic syndrome patients before and after hypomethylating agent therapy. For longitudinal repertoire tracking, a baseline bone marrow plus two to three bone marrows at different post-treatment timepoints were contributed by each patient. Whole bone marrow served as the source for genomic DNA extraction, with DNA quality checked using TapeStation, NanoDrop OneC and PicoGreen assays. Libraries were made using the immunoSEQ multiplex PCR assay. Survey resolution was applied, with two replicates of around 200 ng each being run for a total of around 400 ng of DNA per sample. Using multiplex PCR primers aimed at V and J genes, the hsTCRB kit picked up rearranged TCRB sequences in genomic DNA. In the first PCR, the CDR3 region was amplified for 30 to 35 cycles with the QIAGEN Multiplex PCR Kit. A second PCR of about 8 cycles attached sample barcodes and Illumina adapters to each replicate. Pooled libraries were quantified using a QuantStudio 6 and the KAPA library quantification kit. Approximately 15 pM of pooled libraries was sequenced on an Illumina MiSeq using 156-cycle single-end reads and a 15-cycle index read. The paper's processing steps were these. VDJdb annotation flagged less than 2% of over 150,000 unique clonotypes as previously reported viral-epitope-specific. Raw reads were processed into normalized, annotated TCRB repertoires with the immunoSEQ Data Assistant and immunoSEQ Analyzer. BioAnalyzer and version 0.6.5 of the immunarch R package were the tools used for clonotype analysis. Richness was estimated after downsampling every repertoire to the clone count of the smallest repertoire. Clonotypes were classified as expanded, contracted or novel by Fisher's exact tests, with novel defined as zero frequency before treatment. Significantly changed CDR3 beta sequences were clustered with GLIPH2 using simulation_depth=1000 and kmer_min_depth=3, and CDR3s shorter than five residues were excluded. The immuneACCESS repertoire file appears here via TCRdb, limited to in-frame rearrangements. These files lack a portion of the clones; in checked studies, under half of the deficit traces to unresolved V genes, and the cause of the others is not known. V and J calls plus clone size are reproduced from that table; the DNA served to infer D and trimming. The sample profile shows approximately 4,500 clones; about 87% of them were found once. 7.6% of the sample goes to the ten largest clones.

This TCR derives from a human donor with myelodysplastic syndrome. The sample here was bone marrow, taken before or after starting hypomethylating agent treatment for myelodysplastic syndrome (not recorded which).

The DNA sequence follows: TGTGCCAGCAGCTTGGGGGCGGCCTATGGCTACACCTTC. Its protein product is CASSLGAAYGYTF. The V gene is TRBV5-6 and the J gene is TRBJ1-2; the D gene lacks a confident call. The CDR3 covers 13 residues, taking in both the cysteine and the phenylalanine. Only the CDR3 region is kept as DNA, spanning 39 bases read in frame from base 1. The germline V gene provides CDR1 SGHDT and CDR2 YYEEEE. V and J lose 0 bases and 4 bases, and a span of 7 bases separates them. Where the CDR3 stops, the reference TRBV5-6 and TRBJ1-2 genes take over; the full variable domain is DAGVTQSPTHLIKTRGQQVTLRCSPKSGHDTVSWYQQALGQGPQFIFQYYEEEERQRGNFPDRFSGHQFPNYSSELNVNALLLGDSALYLCASSLGAAYGYTFGSGTRLTVV.